This TCR beta chain was recovered during a study of response to subunit inactivated influenza vaccine. Study-level results: The authors suggested that few new T cells are recruited per seasonal influenza vaccination.

V dropped 3 bases and J dropped 0 bases, with 13 bases sitting between them. CDR3 length: 16 amino acids. CDR1 and CDR2 (germline): WSHSY, SAAADI. TCRdb ran MiXCR on the RT-PCR reads and lists one entry per CDR3 protein. Among around 580,000 distinct CDR3 sequences listed, 10% to 15% were seen once. This clonotype was counted a few times. Its target is unknown. This chain connects TRBV10-2 to TRBJ2-3, with D unresolved. This sample comprised PBMCs from blood, obtained on the day of vaccination. The receptor's source is a man aged 50 or older who received an inactivated influenza vaccine. CDR3 coding DNA: TGCGCCAGCAGTGAAATACCCTTACCTAGCACAGATACGCAGTATTTT. Encoded protein: CASSEIPLPSTDTQYF.